What follows describes a single TCR beta chain. This clonotype was seen a few times. The antigen it recognizes is unknown. Within one base of it there is no much larger clone, and no base qualities were kept. These data belong to a study of T cells after yellow fever vaccination (dated by TCRdb to between 2019 and 2020). In the study overall: The SMART-Seq v4 Ultra Low Input RNA kit was used to prepare libraries from fractions with low cell numbers. To follow T-cell clones before and after both primary and booster YFV17D yellow fever vaccination, bulk TCR alpha and beta repertoires underwent longitudinal sequencing. Two healthy male donors, one aged 18 to 30 and one aged 30 to 39 years, were included in the cohort. Bulk PBMC replicates and cell subsets were isolated from blood drawn at multiple timepoints before and after both primary and secondary immunization. General conclusions and limits of the study: A small fraction of clonotypes appeared in both the CD4 and CD8 compartments, likely as a result of convergent recombination. Compared with the primary T-cell response, the secondary T-cell response was faster but weaker, reaching its peak on day 5 rather than on day 15. Because abundant contaminating clonotypes from the bulk population could be contained in FACS-sorted repertoires, computational filtering was required. Because the study included only a couple of donors, the extent to which the findings can be generalized is limited. After the booster, most of the clones that had expanded following primary vaccination were detected again (roughly 97% of CD4 and around 90% of CD8), which suggests that memory was broadly maintained.

The CDR3 goes from the cysteine to the phenylalanine over 17 residues. Only the CDR3 DNA is retained, 51 bases long and in frame from the first base. V drops 2 bases and J drops 0 bases, leaving 14 bases in between. CDR1 and CDR2 (MNHEY, SMNVEV) derive from the germline V gene (reference sequence). TCR cDNA was made using 5'RACE template switching, a step that added a universal primer site and unique molecular identifiers. Priming of cDNA synthesis was performed from both the TCR alpha and TCR beta constant segments. Library amplification used two PCR steps, and the second PCR step added sample barcodes and sequencing adapters. Sequencing of the libraries was done on either Illumina HiSeq 2500 (2x100 bp) or NovaSeq (2x150 bp). On the authors' methods: MIGEC handled demultiplexing of reads and collapsing into UMI consensus sequences, while MiXCR performed V(D)J alignment. Clonotypes responding to the vaccine were identified with edgeR on replicate PBMC samples, with the criteria of FDR below 0.01 and a log2 fold change above 5 up to day 15. CD4 or CD8 identity was assigned to each bulk clonotype according to whether the clonotype was present at higher abundance in the sequenced CD4 repertoire or the sequenced CD8 repertoire. The public reads were run again by TCRdb, first through fastp at Q25 and then through MiXCR, and only productive beta chains were kept. Rows with one shared CDR3 protein collapse into an entry with the most common genes and DNA. The V and J calls here are based on TCRdb, not the publication. A total of some 560,000 distinct CDR3 sequences appear in this sample, about 19% of them only once. The ten top clones hold about 13% of the sample.

The sample's treatment or condition label is to be understood as: live attenuated yellow fever vaccine strain. At each blood-draw timepoint, two biological replicates of bulk PBMCs were obtained. A standard Ficoll-Paque protocol was used to isolate PBMCs from peripheral blood. RNA was extracted with TriZol from bulk PBMCs, CD4 and CD8 fractions, and dextramer-positive and dextramer-negative fractions. The rearranged segments are TRBV27 and TRBJ1-5; a tentative D match to TRBD1 spans 6 bases. The sequencing used PBMCs, collected 15 days after the yellow fever booster vaccination. This clonotype was sampled from a man aged 30-40 years who received the YFV17D yellow fever vaccine. The DNA reads TGTGCCAGCAGTTTAAGGGGACAACAATATAGCAATCAGCCCCAGCATTTT. Translated, it gives CASSLRGQQYSNQPQHF.